Sequencing of this TCR beta chain was carried out in a study of regulatory T cells in long-lasting Graves disease. Study-level information: To qualify as persistent, Graves' disease required over 5 years of antithyroid drugs with positive TSH receptor antibodies.

Per germline, CDR1 MNHNS and CDR2 SASEGT. The CDR3 loop spans 13 amino acids. V was pared by 6 bases and J by 3 bases, with 4 bases of the junction left unmatched. Arm-PCR with iRepertoire HTBI primers amplified the CDR3 regions for these TCR beta libraries. Each CDR3 protein is one row after TCRdb ran MiXCR on the multiplex PCR reads. Of 600,000 to 800,000 distinct CDR3 sequences in the sample, around 30% were seen once. This clonotype has more than one count but fewer than ten. As for time point: persistent/refractory GD, antithyroid drugs over 5 years with positive TRAb. After RNA was extracted from PBMCs, the TCR library was made from it.

The origin of this receptor is a female donor with Graves disease. This sample comprised peripheral blood mononuclear cells (PBMCs), obtained when the disease was refractory, from a patient treated with antithyroid drugs. The V and J genes are TRBV6-1 and TRBJ1-1; 7 bases are shared with TRBD1. The CDR3 coding sequence is TGTGCCAGCAGAGGAGGGGGCTACACTGAAGCTTTCTTT. It encodes CASRGGGYTEAFF.